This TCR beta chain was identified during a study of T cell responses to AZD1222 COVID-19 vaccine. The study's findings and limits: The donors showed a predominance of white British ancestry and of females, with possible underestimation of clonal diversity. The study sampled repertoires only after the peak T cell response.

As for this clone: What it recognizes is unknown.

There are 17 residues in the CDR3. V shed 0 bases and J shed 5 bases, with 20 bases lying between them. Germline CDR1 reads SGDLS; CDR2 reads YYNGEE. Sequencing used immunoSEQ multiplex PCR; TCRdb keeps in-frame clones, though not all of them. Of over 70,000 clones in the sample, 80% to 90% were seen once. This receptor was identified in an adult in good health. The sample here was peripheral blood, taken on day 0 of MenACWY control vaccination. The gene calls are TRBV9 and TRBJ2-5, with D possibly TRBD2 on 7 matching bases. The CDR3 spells CASSVGAGGGGQETQYF. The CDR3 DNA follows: TGTGCCAGCAGCGTAGGGGCTGGTGGCGGGGGCCAGGAGACCCAGTACTTC. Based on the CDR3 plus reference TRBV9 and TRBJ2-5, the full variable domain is DSGVTQTPKHLITATGQRVTLRCSPRSGDLSVYWYQQSLDQGLQFLIQYYNGEERAKGNILERFSAQQFPDLHSELNLSSLELGDSALYFCASSVGAGGGGQETQYFGPGTRLLVL.